This T cell receptor (beta chain) comes out of a study of CD8+ T cells in alopecia areata. Regarding the study as a whole: Persistence during tofacitinib was seen for many expanded lesional clones in scalp and blood. The presence of one nonresponder keeps the tie between baseline CD8+ expansion and response uncertain. Administration of tofacitinib significantly diminished scalp clonality and expanded CD8+ clones within the top 100. Sequencing of scalp tissue also captures the resident alphabeta T cells of normal skin.

The treatment was: oral pan-JAK inhibitor, 5-10 mg twice daily. Extracted from the samples, RNA was reverse transcribed into cDNA to serve as the sequencing template. Sequencing used immunoSEQ multiplex PCR; TCRdb keeps in-frame clones, though not all of them. The sample gives 150,000 to 200,000 clones, 60% of which show up once; over 1% is in the top ten. Germline CDR1 SGHRS, CDR2 YFSETQ. The CDR3 covers 13 residues. The V and J ends lost 1 base and 0 bases respectively, with 4 bases between them. Concerning this clone: Its target is not known. In the same sample, other DNA sequences code for this CDR3.

V is TRBV5-1 and J is TRBJ2-5; D unclear. This clonotype was obtained from a human donor with alopecia areata. The specimen comprised CD4+ T cells sorted from blood, sampled at week 24, from a patient treated with tofacitinib. The CDR3, as DNA: TGCGCCAGCAGCTTGACAGACCAAGAGACCCAGTACTTC. Translating it yields CASSLTDQETQYF.